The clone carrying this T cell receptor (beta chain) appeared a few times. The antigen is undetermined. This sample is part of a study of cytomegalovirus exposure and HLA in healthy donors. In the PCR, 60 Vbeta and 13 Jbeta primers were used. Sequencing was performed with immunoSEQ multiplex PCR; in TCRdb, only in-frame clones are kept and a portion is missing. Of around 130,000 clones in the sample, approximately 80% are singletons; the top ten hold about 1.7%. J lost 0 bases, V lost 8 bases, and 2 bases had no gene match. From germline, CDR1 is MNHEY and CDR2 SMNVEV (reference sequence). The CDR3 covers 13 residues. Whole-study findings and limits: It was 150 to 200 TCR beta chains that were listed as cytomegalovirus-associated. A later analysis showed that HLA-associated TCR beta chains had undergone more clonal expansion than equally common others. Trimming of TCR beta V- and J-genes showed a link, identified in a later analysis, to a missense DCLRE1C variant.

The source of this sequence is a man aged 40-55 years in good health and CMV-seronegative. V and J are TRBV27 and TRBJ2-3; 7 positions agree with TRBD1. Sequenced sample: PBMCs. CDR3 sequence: CASRDSSTDTQYF. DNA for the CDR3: TGTGCCAGCCGGGACAGTAGCACAGATACGCAGTATTTT.